Listed below are T cell receptor beta chains from one sample, sequenced in a study of blood T cell repertoires in COVID-19. The repertoire was sequenced with immunoSEQ multiplex PCR; TCRdb's copy has only in-frame clones and lacks some. Of over 300,000 clones in the sample, around 80% are singletons; the top ten hold approximately 1.2%. Sequenced input: peripheral blood. Source of these receptors: a woman between 50 and 59 years old with acute or convalescent COVID-19. Each CDR3 is given with its conserved first and last residue. A D gene is named only where the DNA matches it firmly.

v_gene: TRBV30; len: 13; j_gene: TRBJ2-1; d_gene: NA; CDR3aa: CAWSVSDYNEQFF
v_gene: TRBV2; len: 14; j_gene: TRBJ2-5; d_gene: TRBD2; CDR3aa: CASSSGAYQETQYF
v_gene: TRBV10-3; len: 16; j_gene: TRBJ1-3; d_gene: TRBD1; CDR3aa: CAIRGQGNISGNTIYF
v_gene: TRBV23-1; len: 14; j_gene: TRBJ1-2; d_gene: NA; CDR3aa: CASSQGAQLYGYTF
v_gene: TRBV2; len: 14; j_gene: TRBJ2-5; d_gene: TRBD2; CDR3aa: CATRGSGGGETQYF
v_gene: TRBV5-1; len: 14; j_gene: TRBJ2-5; d_gene: NA; CDR3aa: CASSLVGARETQYF
v_gene: TRBV19; len: 14; j_gene: TRBJ1-2; d_gene: NA; CDR3aa: CASRSGRQNYGYTF
v_gene: TRBV24-1; len: 16; j_gene: TRBJ2-3; d_gene: TRBD1; CDR3aa: CATSELRQGSGDTQYF
v_gene: TRBV27; len: 13; j_gene: TRBJ1-1; d_gene: NA; CDR3aa: CASRLTANTEAFF
v_gene: TRBV3-1/TRBV3-2; len: 17; j_gene: TRBJ2-1; d_gene: TRBD2; CDR3aa: CASSQNTLAETYNEQFF